A single sample is the source of the 20 T cell receptor beta chains below, sequenced in a study of cytomegalovirus exposure and HLA in healthy donors. Sequencing used immunoSEQ multiplex PCR; TCRdb keeps in-frame clones, though not all of them. This table has around 400,000 clones, roughly 89% appearing once. Sequencing was carried out using PBMCs. Every receptor here comes from a woman aged 18-29 years in good health and CMV-seronegative.

The chain recombines TRBV6-1 with TRBJ1-5; D not certain. Germline CDR1 and CDR2: MNHNS and SASEGT. Deletions cut 2 bases from V and 1 base from J, with 6 bases between. The CDR3 consists of 14 residues. CDR3 nucleotides: TGTGCCAGCAGTGAACATAGAAGCAATCAGCCCCAGCATTTT. It is translated as CASSEHRSNQPQHF.

The V gene is TRBV6-5, the J gene TRBJ1-2; 8 positions match TRBD1. The CDR3 totals 13 residues. CDR1 is MNHEY, CDR2 SVGAGI, per germline. Trimming took 2 bases from V and 8 from J; bases not matched to a gene: 4. The CDR3 spells CASSYHRGEGYTF. The CDR3 coding sequence is TGTGCCAGCAGTTACCACAGGGGGGAAGGCTACACCTTC.

The CDR3 here is CAWQYTGASGNTIYF. The CDR3 nucleotides read TGTGCCTGGCAATACACAGGAGCCTCTGGAAACACCATATATTTT. The chain carries TRBV30 and TRBJ1-3; D is possibly TRBD1 (5 bases). Per the germline V gene, CDR1 is GTSNPN and CDR2 is SVGIG (reference sequence). This CDR3 has 15 amino acids. The V gene lost 5 bases and the J gene lost 0 bases, with 14 bases spanning the gap. Based on the CDR3 plus reference TRBV30 and TRBJ1-3, the full variable domain is SQTIHQWPATLVQPVGSPLSLECTVEGTSNPNLYWYRQAAGRGLQLLFYSVGIGQISSEVPQNLSASRPQDRQFILSSKKLLLSDSGFYLCAWQYTGASGNTIYFGEGSWLTVV.

The V call is TRBV5-1, the J call TRBJ2-3, with D possibly matching TRBD2 (5 bases). V lost 4 bases, J lost 6 bases, and 9 bases lay in between. The CDR3 runs to 12 residues. Germline V gene sequence: CDR1 SGHRS, CDR2 YFSETQ. The DNA for the CDR3 is TGCGCCAGCAGCCAAGGCGGGGATACGCAGTATTTT. This encodes CASSQGGDTQYF.

This clone was counted only a few times. The V call is TRBV27, the J call TRBJ2-7, with D maybe TRBD2 (5 bases). Trimming removed 5 bases at V and 0 bases at J, with 14 bases between. The CDR3 is made up of 15 amino acids. The germline CDR1 and CDR2 sequences are MNHEY and SMNVEV (reference sequence). For the CDR3, the DNA is TGTGCCAGCAGTAAACCGGGATCCTCCTCCTACGAGCAGTACTTC. The encoded protein is CASSKPGSSSYEQYF.

The chain is built from TRBV4-1 and TRBJ1-1, with 8 nucleotides matching TRBD1. CDR3 length equals 14 residues. The germline gives CDR1 MGHRA, CDR2 YSYEKL. Losses at the gene ends were 4 bases for V and 11 bases for J; bases not matched to a gene: 12. CDR3 sequence reads: CASSRLGAGGAAFF. CDR3 coding DNA: TGCGCCAGCAGCCGTCTGGGGGCAGGGGGCGCGGCTTTCTTT.

This rearrangement joins TRBV25-1 to TRBJ2-7, with D possibly matching TRBD2 (6 bases). The germline V gene has CDR1 MGHDK and CDR2 SYGVNS. Trimming stripped 2 bases from V and 3 bases from J, with 11 bases between. There are 14 residues in the CDR3. The CDR3 sequence is CASSEAGNLYEQYF. The CDR3 DNA reads TGTGCCAGCAGTGAAGCGGGGAACCTCTACGAGCAGTACTTC.

The V and J genes are TRBV4-1 and TRBJ1-6, with D possibly TRBD1 on 5 matching bases. V dropped 1 base and J dropped 9 bases, with 19 bases sitting between them. Germline lookup yields CDR1 MGHRA and CDR2 YSYEKL. CDR3 length: 17 residues. The CDR3 sequence is CASSQGGGAGFTSPLHF. CDR3 nucleotides: TGCGCCAGCAGCCAAGGGGGAGGGGCAGGGTTTACTTCACCCCTCCACTTT.

The chain links TRBV29-1 to TRBJ1-2; D not certain. Germline CDR1 SQVTM, CDR2 ANQGSEA. Trimming stripped 2 bases from V and 8 bases from J, with 12 bases between. This CDR3 contains 12 residues. The CDR3: CSVENRVSGYTF. Written as DNA, the CDR3 is TGCAGCGTTGAAAACCGAGTAAGCGGCTACACCTTC.

The chain combines TRBV11-2 with TRBJ2-5; weak D call: TRBD2 (6 bases). Germline CDR1 SGHAT, CDR2 FQNNGV. The ends were cut back, 1 base at V and 2 bases at J, with 14 bases in the middle. This CDR3 is 16 amino acids long. CDR3 residues: CASSLGPNGRQETQYF. In DNA form, the CDR3 reads TGTGCCAGCAGCTTAGGGCCAAACGGGAGACAAGAGACCCAGTACTTC.

This chain connects TRBV2 to TRBJ2-5, with TRBD1 matching over 11 bases. The germline gives CDR1 SNHLY, CDR2 FYNNEI. This CDR3 has 15 residues. V gave up 6 bases and J gave up 2 bases; unmatched junction bases: 5. This CDR3 reads CASRGDRGNQETQYF. DNA for the CDR3: TGTGCCAGCAGAGGGGACAGGGGGAATCAAGAGACCCAGTACTTC.

The chain employs TRBV28 and TRBJ1-4, with 8 bases lining up with TRBD1. V was pared by 5 bases and J by 8 bases, with 7 bases of the junction left unmatched. This CDR3 comprises 14 residues. Germline CDR1 and CDR2: MDHEN and SYDVKM. CDR3 nucleotides: TGTGCCAGCAGTAGTGACAGGGGAAGCGAAAAACTGTTTTTT. Translation gives CASSSDRGSEKLFF. The whole variable domain, remainder taken from reference TRBV28 and TRBJ1-4, is DVKVTQSSRYLVKRTGEKVFLECVQDMDHENMFWYRQDPGLGLRLIYFSYDVKMKEKGDIPEGYSVSREKKERFSLILESASTNQTSMYLCASSSDRGSEKLFFGSGTQLSVL.

The chain couples TRBV7-9 to TRBJ1-2; 7 bases agree with TRBD1. V lost 4 bases to trimming and J lost 0 bases; unmatched junction nucleotides: 5. The CDR3 runs to 15 residues. Germline-derived CDR1 and CDR2 are SEHNR and FQNEAQ (reference sequence). As DNA, the CDR3 is TGTGCCAGCAGCTCCGCCGGGACAGCTAACTATGGCTACACCTTC. Encoded protein: CASSSAGTANYGYTF.

The rearrangement joins TRBV5-4 to TRBJ2-7, with TRBD1 as a possible D gene (6 bases). Germline assignment: CDR1 SGHNT and CDR2 YYREEE (reference sequence). V gave up 2 bases and J gave up 5 bases, with 17 bases separating them. This CDR3 contains 15 residues. CDR3: CASSLFGSRGDEQYF. The DNA of the CDR3 is TGTGCCAGCAGCTTATTCGGTTCCAGGGGTGACGAGCAGTACTTC. Variable domain in full (rest from reference TRBV5-4 and TRBJ2-7): ETGVTQSPTHLIKTRGQQVTLRCSSQSGHNTVSWYQQALGQGPQFIFQYYREEENGRGNFPPRFSGLQFPNYSSELNVNALELDDSALYLCASSLFGSRGDEQYFGPGTRLTVT.

The chain has TRBV28 and TRBJ1-2; 7 bases are shared with TRBD1. This CDR3 has 14 amino acids. Losses at the gene ends were 4 bases for V and 6 bases for J; bases not matched to a gene: 8. CDR1 MDHEN and CDR2 SYDVKM come from the germline V gene. CDR3 sequence (DNA): TGTGCCAGCAGTTCCCCGGGAAGGGGGCATGGCTACACCTTC. Translation: CASSSPGRGHGYTF.

This chain uses TRBV5-4 with TRBJ2-7, with 11 bases lining up with TRBD1. J gave up 4 bases and V 3 bases, and 6 bases lay outside the gene matches. Germline values: CDR1 SGHNT, CDR2 YYREEE (reference sequence). The CDR3 runs to 15 residues. The CDR3 bases are TGTGCCAGCAGCTACCGGGACAGGGGGGTTTACGAGCAGTACTTC. Its protein is CASSYRDRGVYEQYF.

This chain uses TRBV10-2 with TRBJ1-2; D is possibly TRBD1 (6 bases). Looked up from germline, CDR1 is WSHSY and CDR2 is SAAADI. Trimming removed 7 bases from V and 4 bases from J, with 10 bases in between. The CDR3 sequence is 12 residues long. CDR3 sequence: CASTQDSYGYTF. CDR3 sequence (DNA): TGCGCCAGCACCCAGGACAGCTATGGCTACACCTTC.

As DNA, the CDR3 is TGTGCCAGCAGACCGGACAGGATCGGTGAAGCTTTCTTT. Its protein product is CASRPDRIGEAFF. The chain is built from TRBV2 and TRBJ1-1; TRBD1 agrees at 7 bases. CDR1 is SNHLY and CDR2 is FYNNEI in the germline V gene. The CDR3 totals 13 residues. J was trimmed by 7 bases and V by 6 bases; bases with no gene match: 8.

CDR3 DNA: TGTGCCAGCAGTGTCGGGGGGCTGGGGAACACTGAAGCTTTCTTT. This codes for CASSVGGLGNTEAFF. This chain connects TRBV25-1 to TRBJ1-1; TRBD1 is a possible D gene (6 bases). The CDR3 consists of 15 residues. V gave up 4 bases and J gave up 1 base, with 13 bases separating them. Germline CDR1 is MGHDK and CDR2 is SYGVNS. The full variable domain, its missing parts supplied by reference TRBV25-1 and TRBJ1-1, is EADIYQTPRYLVIGTGKKITLECSQTMGHDKMYWYQQDPGMELHLIHYSYGVNSTEKGDLSSESTVSRIRTEHFPLTLESARPSHTSQYLCASSVGGLGNTEAFFGQGTRLTVV.

The V and J genes are TRBV20-1 and TRBJ2-2; D ambiguous. Germline V CDR1 and CDR2: DFQATT, SNEGSKA (reference sequence). The CDR3 is 11 residues long. The V gene lost 6 bases and the J gene lost 7 bases, with 9 bases spanning the gap. The CDR3 nucleotides read TGCAGTGCCCGGTTCTTCGGGGAGCTGTTTTTT. Residues: CSARFFGELFF.